The 28 T cell receptor beta chains below all came from one sample that was sequenced in a study of blood T cell repertoires in COVID-19. Assay used: immunoSEQ multiplex PCR; TCRdb lists only in-frame clones, some missing. The sample contains approximately 250,000 clones, 80% to 85% of which appear only once. The material sequenced was peripheral blood. These TCRs come from a man in his 60s with acute or convalescent COVID-19.

This chain links TRBV2 with TRBJ1-6; the match to TRBD1 covers 8 bases. CDR1 and CDR2 (germline): SNHLY, FYNNEI. The CDR3 sequence is 15 residues long. The junction had 7 bases not matched to a gene; V was cut back by 4 bases and J by 8 bases. CDR3 loop: CASSGLDRGDSPLHF. The CDR3 region has the DNA TGTGCCAGCAGTGGCCTCGACAGGGGTGATTCACCCCTCCACTTT.

This sequence joins TRBV28 and TRBJ1-1; tentative D call: TRBD1 (6 bases). The CDR3 sequence is 14 residues long. Per germline, CDR1 MDHEN and CDR2 SYDVKM. The ends were cut back, 6 bases at V and 1 base at J, with 12 bases in the middle. The CDR3 sequence: CASSPTGTNTEAFF. The CDR3, as DNA: TGTGCCAGCAGCCCCACAGGGACGAACACTGAAGCTTTCTTT.

The chain couples TRBV6-1 to TRBJ2-3, with TRBD2 as a possible D gene (7 bases). This CDR3 is 17 amino acids long. V dropped 4 bases and J dropped 3 bases, with 20 bases sitting between them. In germline, CDR1 is MNHNS, CDR2 SASEGT. The CDR3, as DNA: TGTGCCAGCAGTGGGTCGAGGGGGGGGGCTGGTACAGATACGCAGTATTTT. Residues: CASSGSRGGAGTDTQYF.

The rearrangement joins TRBV10-2 to TRBJ2-7; possibly TRBD2 for D (5 bases). V lost 0 bases, J lost 9 bases, and 12 bases lay in between. The CDR3 runs 13 residues. CDR1 is WSHSY and CDR2 is SAAADI in the germline V gene. CDR3 bases: TGCGCCAGCAGTGAGTCCTCTCTGGGGAGGCAGTACTTC. It specifies CASSESSLGRQYF.

The chain joins TRBV28 to TRBJ2-2; D is perhaps TRBD2 (5 bases). The germline V gene has CDR1 MDHEN and CDR2 SYDVKM. Trimming took 7 bases from V and 5 from J, leaving 17 bases between them. This CDR3 region has 15 residues. In DNA form, the CDR3 reads TGTGCCAGCACACCGGGATCCACCCGAACCGGGGAGCTGTTTTTT. It translates to CASTPGSTRTGELFF.

This clone was seen only once. This sequence joins TRBV6-5 and TRBJ2-5; unclear D gene. CDR3 length: 13 residues. Germline V gene lookup returns CDR1 MNHEY and CDR2 SVGAGI. V lost 8 bases, J lost 3 bases, and 13 bases lay in between. The DNA of the CDR3 is TGTGCCAGCTGGCAGGCTGGTAAAGAGACCCAGTACTTC. This codes for CASWQAGKETQYF.

The V and J genes are TRBV7-2 and TRBJ2-7, with D possibly TRBD1 on 6 matching bases. There are 14 residues in the CDR3. Germline CDR1 SGHTA, CDR2 FQGNSA. Trimming pared 3 bases from V and 5 bases from J, leaving 14 bases between. The CDR3 nucleotides are TGTGCCAGCAGCTTGACCGGTCGACAGGACGAGCAGTACTTC. This encodes CASSLTGRQDEQYF.

This chain joins TRBV7-9 and TRBJ1-1; D not certain. Trimming stripped 5 bases from V and 8 bases from J, with 15 bases between. Germline V gene data show CDR1 as SEHNR and CDR2 as FQNEAQ (reference sequence). The CDR3 spans 13 residues. The CDR3 sequence is CASSNPTQTEAFF. CDR3 coding DNA: TGTGCCAGCAGCAACCCTACGCAAACGGAAGCTTTCTTT.

V is TRBV7-9 and J is TRBJ1-1; the match to TRBD1 covers 8 bases. V dropped 1 base and J dropped 1; count of bases not matched to a gene: 14. Germline CDR1 SEHNR, CDR2 FQNEAQ (reference sequence). The CDR3 runs 19 residues. CDR3 protein: CASSLGISGQGSRNTEAFF. CDR3 nucleotides: TGTGCCAGCAGCTTAGGGATATCAGGACAGGGATCTAGGAACACTGAAGCTTTCTTT.

J is TRBJ2-5 and V is TRBV18, with 7 nucleotides matching TRBD2. The CDR3 covers 14 residues. The V and J ends lost 2 bases and 5 bases, in that order; junction bases with no gene match: 5. CDR1 and CDR2 from the germline V gene are KGHSH and LQKENI. Written as DNA, the CDR3 is TGTGCCAGCTCACCAGCCGGGGGAGGGGAGACCCAGTACTTC. Residues: CASSPAGGGETQYF.

V gene TRBV5-1 combines with J gene TRBJ2-3, with D possibly being TRBD2 (7 bases). Germline CDR1 reads SGHRS; CDR2 reads YFSETQ. This CDR3 has 14 amino acids. Trimming cost V 4 bases and J 8 bases, with 17 bases left between them. The CDR3 is CASSTGQWEGTQYF. As DNA, the CDR3 is TGCGCCAGCAGCACCGGACAGTGGGAGGGTACGCAGTATTTT.

CDR3 region: CASSPQGLAKNIQYF. The CDR3 DNA reads TGTGCCAGCAGCCCACAGGGTCTAGCCAAAAACATTCAGTACTTC. This rearrangement joins TRBV9 to TRBJ2-4, with TRBD1 as a possible D gene (6 bases). The V end was cut by 4 bases, the J end by 0 bases, with 11 bases between. The germline gives CDR1 SGDLS, CDR2 YYNGEE. The CDR3 is made up of 15 amino acids.

This chain joins TRBV19 and TRBJ2-1; 14 nucleotides align to TRBD2. Germline CDR1 LNHDA, CDR2 SQIVND (reference sequence). V was clipped by 5 bases and J by 8 bases; unmatched bases: 8. This CDR3 comprises 16 residues. The CDR3 coding sequence is TGTGCCAGTAGTCAACAAGGACTAGCGGGGGGTGATGAGCAGTTCTTC. It encodes CASSQQGLAGGDEQFF. The whole variable domain, filled in from reference TRBV19 and TRBJ2-1, reads DGGITQSPKYLFRKEGQNVTLSCEQNLNHDAMYWYRQDPGQGLRLIYYSQIVNDFQKGDIAEGYSVSREKKESFPLTVTSAQKNPTAFYLCASSQQGLAGGDEQFFGPGTRLTVL.

The chain uses TRBV4-3 and TRBJ2-3, with 7 bases fitting TRBD1. Looked up from germline, CDR1 is LGHNA and CDR2 is YSLEER. The CDR3 totals 16 residues. V lost 1 base, J lost 0 bases, and 4 bases stayed unmatched. The CDR3 loop reads CASSQARGPSTDTQYF. In nucleotides, the CDR3 is TGCGCCAGCAGCCAAGCGAGGGGGCCTAGCACAGATACGCAGTATTTT.

This clone came up a few times. The chain is built from TRBV10-3 and TRBJ1-5; tentative D call: TRBD1 (5 bases). The CDR3 has 16 amino acids. V gave up 0 bases and J gave up 7 bases, with 16 bases separating them. Germline lookup yields CDR1 ENHRY and CDR2 SYGVKD. In nucleotides, the CDR3 is TGTGCCATCAGTGAGTCCAGGGAAACGGTGGGGCAGCCCCAGCATTTT. It translates to CAISESRETVGQPQHF.

The chain joins TRBV19 to TRBJ2-2, with a tentative D call TRBD2 (5 bases). Germline V lookup: CDR1 LNHDA, CDR2 SQIVND (reference sequence). Deletions cut 2 bases from V and 6 bases from J, with 13 bases between. This CDR3 has 15 amino acids. Here the CDR3 reads CASSISPTSSGELFF. CDR3 sequence (DNA): TGTGCCAGTAGTATATCTCCAACTAGTTCCGGGGAGCTGTTTTTT. The complete variable domain, with remaining parts taken from reference TRBV19 and TRBJ2-2, reads DGGITQSPKYLFRKEGQNVTLSCEQNLNHDAMYWYRQDPGQGLRLIYYSQIVNDFQKGDIAEGYSVSREKKESFPLTVTSAQKNPTAFYLCASSISPTSSGELFFGEGSRLTVL.

The chain employs TRBV5-6 and TRBJ2-1; 9 bases match TRBD1. Per the germline V gene, CDR1 is SGHDT and CDR2 is YYEEEE. The CDR3 contains 15 residues. V gave up 2 bases and J gave up 6 bases; unmatched junction bases: 6. The CDR3 sequence: CASSFPGQGVNEQFF. The CDR3 DNA is TGTGCCAGCAGCTTCCCGGGACAGGGAGTCAATGAGCAGTTCTTC.

The chain is built from TRBV10-3 and TRBJ2-3, with D hard to call. This CDR3 contains 14 residues. Germline V gene data show CDR1 as ENHRY and CDR2 as SYGVKD. Trimming shortened V by 0 bases and J by 9 bases, and 13 bases separated the two germline ends. CDR3 region: CAISESTGQETQYF. DNA of the CDR3: TGTGCCATCAGTGAGTCGACTGGCCAAGAAACGCAGTATTTT.

This clone was counted once. J is TRBJ2-1 and V is TRBV19; 8 nucleotides line up with TRBD2. J gave up 13 bases and V 3 bases, and 5 bases lay outside the gene matches. The CDR3 is 12 amino acids. Germline CDR1 LNHDA, CDR2 SQIVND (reference sequence). CDR3 region: CASSMREALQFF. The CDR3 nucleotides read TGTGCCAGTAGTATGCGGGAGGCCCTCCAGTTCTTC.

This rearrangement joins TRBV14 to TRBJ1-1, with TRBD1 as a possible D gene (5 bases). The CDR3 sequence is 16 residues long. Germline loops: CDR1 SGHDN, CDR2 FVKESK. V lost 0 bases and J lost 6, with 17 bases in between. The CDR3 region has the DNA TGTGCCAGCAGCCAAGATCGAGTAGGGTCGGGGGCTGAAGCTTTCTTT. Translating it yields CASSQDRVGSGAEAFF.

This clone has just one count. This rearrangement joins TRBV7-8 to TRBJ2-5; the match to TRBD2 covers 11 bases. V shed 5 bases and J 1 base; nucleotides not matched to a gene: 3. The CDR3 has 15 amino acids. CDR1 is SGHVS, CDR2 FQNEAQ, per germline. In nucleotides, the CDR3 is TGTGCCAGCAGCGCGGGACTAGCGGCCCAAGAGACCCAGTACTTC. Its translation is CASSAGLAAQETQYF.

The rearrangement joins TRBV5-1 to TRBJ1-1, with 12 bases that match TRBD1. Per the germline V gene, CDR1 is SGHRS and CDR2 is YFSETQ. The length of the CDR3 is 16 residues. With 4 bases clipped from V and 1 base from J, the junction kept 5 bases outside the gene matches. CDR3 nucleotides: TGCGCCAGCAGCCCGGGACAGGGGGCCGGGAACACTGAAGCTTTCTTT. Amino acid sequence: CASSPGQGAGNTEAFF.

The rearrangement links TRBV30 to TRBJ2-3; 7 bases line up with TRBD1. Germline-derived CDR1 and CDR2 are GTSNPN and SVGIG (reference sequence). V trimming: 6 bases; J trimming: 4 bases; junction bases outside the gene matches: 7. The CDR3 is 13 residues long. The CDR3: CACSLTGPDTQYF. The CDR3 bases are TGTGCCTGCTCCCTGACAGGGCCAGATACGCAGTATTTT.

This sequence joins TRBV6-5 and TRBJ2-7; TRBD2 agrees at 10 bases. From germline, CDR1 is MNHEY and CDR2 SVGAGI. The CDR3 is 15 residues long. Trimming took 2 bases from V and 5 from J; bases not matched to a gene: 6. The CDR3 loop is CASSYEASGSNEQYF. The CDR3 bases are TGTGCCAGCAGTTACGAGGCTAGCGGGAGTAACGAGCAGTACTTC.

The CDR3 DNA follows: TGCAGCGTCTCCCGGTTAGCGGGACGACGTAATGAGCAGTTCTTC. Its protein is CSVSRLAGRRNEQFF. The chain links TRBV29-1 to TRBJ2-1; 8 positions match TRBD2. The CDR3 loop spans 15 amino acids. With V trimmed by 6 bases and J by 7 bases, 14 bases remained unmatched. CDR1 is SQVTM, CDR2 ANQGSEA, per germline.

This clone was recorded once. The chain has TRBV28 and TRBJ2-7, with no clear D. CDR1 is MDHEN and CDR2 is SYDVKM in the germline V gene. V shed 4 bases and J shed 3 bases, with 13 bases lying between them. The CDR3 runs to 14 residues. CDR3 coding DNA: TGTGCCAGCAGTTCTGCACAGAAGGTCTACGAGCAGTACTTC. It encodes CASSSAQKVYEQYF.

There are a few counts of this clone. V gene TRBV28 combines with J gene TRBJ2-5; 9 bases match TRBD2. Germline assignment: CDR1 MDHEN and CDR2 SYDVKM. The junction had 14 bases not matched to a gene; V was cut back by 4 bases and J by 5 bases. The CDR3 has 17 amino acids. This CDR3 is CASSSPLGTSYAETQYF. The CDR3 coding sequence is TGTGCCAGCAGTTCACCCCTCGGGACTAGCTACGCGGAGACCCAGTACTTC.

This clone was detected a few times. The chain joins TRBV7-3 to TRBJ1-3; D possibly corresponds to TRBD1 (6 bases). The germline CDR1 and CDR2 sequences are SGHTA and FQGTGA. The CDR3 is 17 amino acids. The germline V and J ends were trimmed by 5 bases and 3 bases, with 20 bases remaining between them. The CDR3 coding sequence is TGTGCCAGCAGCAGACAGGTCCTATTGTCCCTTGGAAACACCATATATTTT. The encoded protein is CASSRQVLLSLGNTIYF.